The entry that follows covers one T cell receptor (beta chain) sequence. Seattle's cohort entered during active infection and was followed longitudinally. This entry belongs to a study of blood T cell repertoires in COVID-19. Across the study: Donors in the United States, Italy and Spain gave samples during acute or convalescent COVID-19.

Authors' processing steps: Using reference gene primer amplification, nucleated cell counts were estimated. The data were produced by immunoSEQ multiplex PCR, yet TCRdb's version contains in-frame clones alone and is incomplete. The V and J calls and clone size come from that table; D and trimming were worked out from the DNA. The table lists around 470,000 clones, roughly nine tenths of them singletons. This receptor was identified in a man younger than 30 with COVID-19, enrolled during active disease. Specimen: peripheral blood.

CDR3 sequence reads: CSVGPDAGKLFF. CDR3 nucleotide sequence: TGCAGCGTTGGACCCGACGCGGGAAAACTGTTTTTT. V usage is TRBV29-1 and J usage is TRBJ1-4; D is uncertain. The CDR3 is 12 amino acids. V was trimmed by 4 bases and J by 10 bases, leaving 13 bases between them. Germline loops: CDR1 SQVTM, CDR2 ANQGSEA.